These T cell receptor beta chains were read from a single sample in a study of OX40 agonist ivuxolimab in advanced cancers. Some clones are missing from TCRdb's copy, which holds only in-frame ones; the method was immunoSEQ multiplex PCR. Of about 93,000 clones in the sample, just over 90% were seen once. The specimen was CD4+ or CD8+ T cells sorted from blood, collected in a trial of the OX40 agonist ivuxolimab. The source of these receptors is an adult with an advanced solid tumor such as melanoma, head and neck, liver or kidney cancer. CDR3s include the opening cysteine and the closing phenylalanine or tryptophan. Fields, in order: clone size, V gene, D gene, CDR3 length, J gene, CDR3 protein, CDR3 DNA. A D gene is named only where the DNA matches it firmly. Expanded clones get a size class; other rows say once, few or many, or leave the size out.

abundance: NA
v_gene: TRBV19
d_gene: NA
len: 17
j_gene: TRBJ2-2
CDR3aa: CASSIGSGGSNTGELFF
CDR3nt: TGTGCCAGTAGTATAGGATCTGGAGGGTCGAACACCGGGGAGCTGTTTTTT

abundance: NA
v_gene: TRBV6-1
d_gene: TRBD2
len: 13
j_gene: TRBJ2-2
CDR3aa: CASGAGVLGELFF
CDR3nt: TGTGCCAGCGGGGCGGGAGTCTTAGGGGAGCTGTTTTTT

abundance: NA
v_gene: TRBV19
d_gene: NA
len: 15
j_gene: TRBJ2-1
CDR3aa: CASSIFGGLYNEQFF
CDR3nt: TGTGCCAGTAGTATATTCGGGGGACTCTACAATGAGCAGTTCTTC

abundance: NA
v_gene: TRBV5-1
d_gene: TRBD2
len: 16
j_gene: TRBJ2-5
CDR3aa: CASSSWGGRRQETQYF
CDR3nt: TGCGCCAGCAGCTCCTGGGGCGGGAGGAGGCAAGAGACCCAGTACTTC

abundance: NA
v_gene: TRBV27
d_gene: NA
len: 15
j_gene: TRBJ1-5
CDR3aa: CASSSTGNSNQPQHF
CDR3nt: TGTGCCAGCAGTTCGACGGGAAATAGCAATCAGCCCCAGCATTTT

abundance: NA
v_gene: TRBV10-3
d_gene: TRBD2
len: 14
j_gene: TRBJ2-7
CDR3aa: CASSLAGGLYEQYF
CDR3nt: TGTGCCAGCAGTCTAGCGGGGGGCCTGTACGAGCAGTACTTC

abundance: NA
v_gene: TRBV5-6
d_gene: NA
len: 16
j_gene: TRBJ2-1
CDR3aa: CASSHGHRVPGNEQFF
CDR3nt: TGTGCCAGCAGCCATGGCCATAGGGTACCTGGCAATGAGCAGTTCTTC

abundance: NA
v_gene: TRBV10-3
d_gene: NA
len: 12
j_gene: TRBJ1-1
CDR3aa: CAIRWGNTEAFF
CDR3nt: TGTGCCATCAGATGGGGGAACACTGAAGCTTTCTTT

abundance: NA
v_gene: TRBV6-1
d_gene: TRBD1
len: 15
j_gene: TRBJ1-5
CDR3aa: CASSTTGDGNQPQHF
CDR3nt: TGTGCCAGCAGTACAACAGGGGACGGCAATCAGCCCCAGCATTTT

abundance: NA
v_gene: TRBV7-6
d_gene: NA
len: 14
j_gene: TRBJ2-3
CDR3aa: CASSLGQISDTQYF
CDR3nt: TGTGCCAGCAGCTTAGGGCAGATTTCAGATACGCAGTATTTT

abundance: NA
v_gene: TRBV18
d_gene: NA
len: 13
j_gene: TRBJ2-5
CDR3aa: CASSPATQETQYF
CDR3nt: TGTGCCAGCTCCCCGGCGACGCAAGAGACCCAGTACTTC

abundance: NA
v_gene: TRBV5-4
d_gene: TRBD1
len: 14
j_gene: TRBJ1-2
CDR3aa: CASSVDRGLHGYTF
CDR3nt: TGTGCCAGCAGCGTCGACAGGGGGCTCCATGGCTACACCTTC

abundance: few
v_gene: TRBV5-1
d_gene: NA
len: 12
j_gene: TRBJ2-5
CDR3aa: CASSLDQETQYF
CDR3nt: TGCGCCAGCAGCCTGGACCAAGAGACCCAGTACTTC

abundance: few
v_gene: TRBV19
d_gene: NA
len: 14
j_gene: TRBJ1-5
CDR3aa: CASSTRTASQPQHF
CDR3nt: TGTGCCAGTAGTACCCGGACAGCCAGTCAGCCCCAGCATTTT

abundance: NA
v_gene: TRBV30
d_gene: TRBD2
len: 13
j_gene: TRBJ2-5
CDR3aa: CAWGSGGWETQYF
CDR3nt: TGTGCCTGGGGTAGCGGGGGTTGGGAGACCCAGTACTTC

abundance: few
v_gene: TRBV18
d_gene: TRBD1
len: 13
j_gene: TRBJ1-1
CDR3aa: CASSPLDRSEAFF
CDR3nt: TGTGCCAGCTCACCACTGGACAGGTCTGAAGCTTTCTTT

abundance: NA
v_gene: TRBV19
d_gene: NA
len: 17
j_gene: TRBJ2-7
CDR3aa: CASSTWISSVNSYEQYF
CDR3nt: TGTGCCAGTAGTACCTGGATCTCAAGCGTTAACTCCTACGAGCAGTACTTC

abundance: NA
v_gene: TRBV4-1
d_gene: NA
len: 15
j_gene: TRBJ2-7
CDR3aa: CASSQAHRQTYEQYF
CDR3nt: TGCGCCAGCAGCCAAGCCCACAGACAGACCTACGAGCAGTACTTC

abundance: NA
v_gene: TRBV6-6
d_gene: NA
len: 13
j_gene: TRBJ1-2
CDR3aa: CASTNPGTSGYTF
CDR3nt: TGTGCCAGCACCAACCCGGGGACGAGCGGCTACACCTTC

abundance: NA
v_gene: TRBV5-1
d_gene: TRBD2
len: 15
j_gene: TRBJ2-7
CDR3aa: CASSLLGGGAYEQYF
CDR3nt: TGCGCCAGCAGCTTGTTGGGGGGAGGGGCCTACGAGCAGTACTTC

abundance: NA
v_gene: TRBV18
d_gene: NA
len: 15
j_gene: TRBJ2-2
CDR3aa: CASSPLRASTGELFF
CDR3nt: TGTGCCAGCTCACCCCTCAGGGCGTCCACCGGGGAGCTGTTTTTT

abundance: NA
v_gene: TRBV30
d_gene: NA
len: 13
j_gene: TRBJ1-4
CDR3aa: CAWRQGNNEKLFF
CDR3nt: TGTGCCTGGAGACAGGGAAATAATGAAAAACTGTTTTTT

abundance: NA
v_gene: TRBV5-5
d_gene: NA
len: 13
j_gene: TRBJ2-2
CDR3aa: CASSRQENGELFF
CDR3nt: TGTGCCAGCAGCAGACAGGAAAACGGGGAGCTGTTTTTT

abundance: NA
v_gene: TRBV27
d_gene: TRBD2
len: 17
j_gene: TRBJ2-1
CDR3aa: CASSPGLAGGPYNEQFF
CDR3nt: TGTGCCAGCAGTCCGGGACTAGCGGGAGGGCCCTACAATGAGCAGTTCTTC

abundance: NA
v_gene: TRBV18
d_gene: NA
len: 16
j_gene: TRBJ1-2
CDR3aa: CASSPLQRIFNYGYTF
CDR3nt: TGTGCCAGCTCACCACTCCAGAGAATCTTTAACTATGGCTACACCTTC

abundance: NA
v_gene: TRBV5-1
d_gene: NA
len: 14
j_gene: TRBJ2-2
CDR3aa: CASSLAKNTGELFF
CDR3nt: TGCGCCAGCAGCTTGGCTAAGAACACCGGGGAGCTGTTTTTT

abundance: NA
v_gene: TRBV6-1
d_gene: NA
len: 12
j_gene: TRBJ2-7
CDR3aa: CASSEASSEQYF
CDR3nt: TGTGCCAGCAGTGAGGCTAGCTCGGAGCAGTACTTC

abundance: NA
v_gene: TRBV19
d_gene: TRBD1
len: 15
j_gene: TRBJ1-2
CDR3aa: CASSIPGRGSNGYTF
CDR3nt: TGTGCCAGTAGTATCCCCGGCAGGGGGAGCAATGGCTACACCTTC

abundance: NA
v_gene: TRBV18
d_gene: NA
len: 15
j_gene: TRBJ2-7
CDR3aa: CASSPQGDSSYEQYF
CDR3nt: TGTGCCAGCTCACCCCAAGGGGACTCCTCCTACGAGCAGTACTTC

abundance: NA
v_gene: TRBV6-1
d_gene: NA
len: 11
j_gene: TRBJ2-2
CDR3aa: CASSVTGELFF
CDR3nt: TGTGCCAGCAGTGTTACCGGGGAGCTGTTTTTT

abundance: NA
v_gene: TRBV19
d_gene: TRBD2
len: 14
j_gene: TRBJ2-7
CDR3aa: CASKPGGGSYEQYF
CDR3nt: TGTGCCAGTAAGCCCGGGGGGGGGAGCTACGAGCAGTACTTC

abundance: NA
v_gene: TRBV5-1
d_gene: NA
len: 18
j_gene: TRBJ2-7
CDR3aa: CASSSNPLTSRGGYEQYF
CDR3nt: TGCGCCAGCAGCTCCAACCCCCTGACTAGTCGGGGCGGATACGAGCAGTACTTC

abundance: NA
v_gene: TRBV27
d_gene: NA
len: 14
j_gene: TRBJ2-7
CDR3aa: CASSPTVGGYEQYF
CDR3nt: TGTGCCAGCAGTCCGACAGTGGGGGGCTACGAGCAGTACTTC

abundance: NA
v_gene: TRBV6-1
d_gene: NA
len: 15
j_gene: TRBJ1-4
CDR3aa: CASSEQNPTNEKLFF
CDR3nt: TGTGCCAGCAGTGAACAGAATCCAACTAATGAAAAACTGTTTTTT

abundance: once
v_gene: TRBV6-5
d_gene: NA
len: 14
j_gene: TRBJ1-2
CDR3aa: CASSYSRTNYGYTF
CDR3nt: TGTGCCAGCAGTTACAGCAGGACGAACTATGGCTACACCTTC

abundance: NA
v_gene: TRBV30
d_gene: NA
len: 13
j_gene: TRBJ1-6
CDR3aa: CAWTTVVSSPLHF
CDR3nt: TGTGCCTGGACGACGGTAGTTAGTTCACCCCTCCACTTT

abundance: NA
v_gene: TRBV10-2
d_gene: NA
len: 13
j_gene: TRBJ2-5
CDR3aa: CASRRRQQETQYF
CDR3nt: TGCGCCAGCCGTAGAAGGCAGCAAGAGACCCAGTACTTC

abundance: few
v_gene: TRBV30
d_gene: TRBD1
len: 14
j_gene: TRBJ1-1
CDR3aa: CAWSAGGSNTEAFF
CDR3nt: TGTGCCTGGAGCGCAGGGGGCTCGAACACTGAAGCTTTCTTT

abundance: NA
v_gene: TRBV4-2
d_gene: TRBD1
len: 16
j_gene: TRBJ1-5
CDR3aa: CASSQDGDRGHQPQHF
CDR3nt: TGTGCCAGCAGCCAAGACGGGGACAGGGGCCATCAGCCCCAGCATTTT

abundance: NA
v_gene: TRBV30
d_gene: NA
len: 15
j_gene: TRBJ1-6
CDR3aa: CAWSVSPGTNSPLHF
CDR3nt: TGTGCCTGGAGTGTATCGCCAGGGACTAATTCACCCCTCCACTTT

abundance: NA
v_gene: TRBV5-1
d_gene: NA
len: 15
j_gene: TRBJ2-3
CDR3aa: CASSLGGVSTDTQYF
CDR3nt: TGCGCCAGCAGCTTGGGGGGAGTTAGCACAGATACGCAGTATTTT

abundance: NA
v_gene: TRBV11-2
d_gene: NA
len: 16
j_gene: TRBJ1-4
CDR3aa: CASSLPTAATNEKLFF
CDR3nt: TGTGCCAGCAGCTTACCGACGGCGGCAACTAATGAAAAACTGTTTTTT

abundance: NA
v_gene: TRBV25-1
d_gene: TRBD2
len: 14
j_gene: TRBJ2-7
CDR3aa: CASSEWSGTYEQYF
CDR3nt: TGTGCCAGCAGTGAATGGAGCGGGACCTACGAGCAGTACTTC

abundance: NA
v_gene: TRBV30
d_gene: NA
len: 13
j_gene: TRBJ1-5
CDR3aa: CAWRGAINQPQHF
CDR3nt: TGTGCCTGGCGAGGGGCGATCAATCAGCCCCAGCATTTT

abundance: NA
v_gene: TRBV5-1
d_gene: NA
len: 15
j_gene: TRBJ2-2
CDR3aa: CASSSGGMDTGELFF
CDR3nt: TGCGCCAGCAGCTCCGGTGGAATGGACACCGGGGAGCTGTTTTTT

abundance: NA
v_gene: TRBV6-5
d_gene: NA
len: 14
j_gene: TRBJ1-3
CDR3aa: CASWGRISGNTIYF
CDR3nt: TGTGCCAGCTGGGGACGGATCTCTGGAAACACCATATATTTT

abundance: once
v_gene: TRBV10-1
d_gene: NA
len: 12
j_gene: TRBJ1-5
CDR3aa: CASSDSNQPQHF
CDR3nt: TGCGCCAGCAGTGACAGTAATCAGCCCCAGCATTTT

abundance: NA
v_gene: TRBV7-3
d_gene: NA
len: 14
j_gene: TRBJ2-7
CDR3aa: CASRLAASSYEQYF
CDR3nt: TGTGCCAGCCGCCTTGCGGCCTCCTCCTACGAGCAGTACTTC

abundance: NA
v_gene: TRBV5-6
d_gene: TRBD2
len: 14
j_gene: TRBJ2-3
CDR3aa: CASSLTTSLDTQYF
CDR3nt: TGTGCCAGCAGCTTAACGACTAGCCTAGATACGCAGTATTTT

abundance: NA
v_gene: TRBV2
d_gene: NA
len: 14
j_gene: TRBJ2-2
CDR3aa: CASRVRENTGELFF
CDR3nt: TGTGCCAGCAGGGTCAGGGAGAACACCGGGGAGCTGTTTTTT